This T cell receptor (beta chain) came from a study of blood T cell repertoires in COVID-19. Assay: immunoSEQ multiplex PCR; the TCRdb copy retains only in-frame clones and omits some. Of 150,000 to 200,000 clones in the sample, over 80% were seen once. J gave up 3 bases and V 0 bases, and 7 bases lay outside the gene matches. Per germline, CDR1 LGHNA and CDR2 YNFKEQ. The CDR3 consists of 16 residues. The chain recombines TRBV4-2 with TRBJ2-7; 8 bases align to TRBD1. This receptor was obtained from a woman in her fifties or sixties with COVID-19, enrolled during active disease. The sequencing sample was made of peripheral blood. The CDR3 is CASSQEWRQGHYEQYF. In nucleotides, the CDR3 is TGTGCCAGCAGCCAAGAGTGGAGACAGGGGCACTACGAGCAGTACTTC.